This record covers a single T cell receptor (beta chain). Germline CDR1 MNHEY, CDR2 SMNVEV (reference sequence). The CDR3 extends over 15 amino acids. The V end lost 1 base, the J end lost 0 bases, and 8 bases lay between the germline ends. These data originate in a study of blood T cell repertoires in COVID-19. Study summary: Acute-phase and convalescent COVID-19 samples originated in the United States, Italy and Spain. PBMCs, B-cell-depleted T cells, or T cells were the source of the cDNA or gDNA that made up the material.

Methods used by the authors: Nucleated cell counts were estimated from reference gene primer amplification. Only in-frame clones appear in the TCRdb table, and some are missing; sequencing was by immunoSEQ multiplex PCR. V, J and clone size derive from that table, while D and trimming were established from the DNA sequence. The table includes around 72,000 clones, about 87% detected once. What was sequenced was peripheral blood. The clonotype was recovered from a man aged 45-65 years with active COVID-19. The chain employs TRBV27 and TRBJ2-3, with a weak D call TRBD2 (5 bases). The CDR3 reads CASSLYGISTDTQYF. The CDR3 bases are TGTGCCAGCAGTTTATACGGGATAAGCACAGATACGCAGTATTTT.